The entry that follows covers one T cell receptor (beta chain) sequence. Antigen unknown. Germline V gene data show CDR1 as SGHTA and CDR2 as FQGNSA. Trimming removed 1 base at V and 8 bases at J, with 11 bases between. CDR3 length: 13 amino acids. Time point noted: newly diagnosed, previously untreated cHL patient sample. The authors purified CD4+ T cells from thawed PBMCs by magnetic negative selection. Comparison relied on PBMCs that came from newly diagnosed, untreated classical Hodgkin lymphoma. The data were obtained in a study of PD-1 blockade in classical Hodgkin lymphoma. Study-level findings and limits: Newly diagnosed patients were reported to start with lower TCR diversity than healthy donors. What drove the repertoire differences, possibly disease activity or prior therapy, has not been defined.

Produced via immunoSEQ multiplex PCR; TCRdb's table is partial and in-frame only. The data show about 34,000 clones, with 80% to 90% seen just once and 0.2% to 0.25% held by the top ten. The receptor's source is a human donor with classical Hodgkin lymphoma. This chain connects TRBV7-2 to TRBJ1-2; D not resolved. The sequenced sample was CD4+ T cells from blood. The CDR3 sequence is CASSLVSLLGYTF. In DNA, the CDR3 is TGTGCCAGCAGCTTAGTGAGCCTACTAGGCTACACCTTC. The whole variable domain, filled in from reference TRBV7-2 and TRBJ1-2, reads GAGVSQSPSNKVTEKGKDVELRCDPISGHTALYWYRQSLGQGLEFLIYFQGNSAPDKSGLPSDRFSAERTGGSVSTLTIQRTQQEDSAVYLCASSLVSLLGYTFGSGTRLTVV.